Below, 6 T cell receptor beta chains from the same sample are listed, as sequenced in a study of T cells in Graves' hyperthyroidism and ophthalmopathy. TCR beta CDR3 sequences were amplified from RNA transcripts. HTBI primers drove first-round RT-PCR of the TCR CDR3. TCRdb analysed the multiplex PCR reads with MiXCR anew, one entry per CDR3 protein. The sample includes about 370,000 distinct CDR3 sequences, roughly 15% seen only once; the top ten take roughly 19%. The sample taken for sequencing was blood. Every receptor here comes from a woman aged 60-75 years with Graves' ophthalmopathy.

The CDR3 loop reads CASSQEGTSANYNEQFF. In nucleotides, the CDR3 is TGTGCCAGCAGCCAAGAAGGGACTAGCGCGAACTACAATGAGCAGTTCTTC. The chain employs TRBV4-2 and TRBJ2-1, with 10 bases aligning to TRBD2. Germline V CDR1 and CDR2: LGHNA, YNFKEQ. CDR3 length: 17 residues. Trimming cost V 0 bases and J 3 bases; bases outside gene matches: 5.

This clonotype was counted many times. The chain joins TRBV5-1 to TRBJ2-3; 9 bases map to TRBD1. V lost 0 bases and J lost 2; bases outside the gene matches: 4. CDR3 size: 16 residues. Per the germline V gene, CDR1 is SGHRS and CDR2 is YFSETQ. CDR3 nucleotide sequence: TGCGCCAGCAGCTTGGGAGGACAGGGGTACACAGATACGCAGTATTTT. Its protein is CASSLGGQGYTDTQYF.

This sequence joins TRBV29-1 and TRBJ2-7; D possibly corresponds to TRBD2 (5 bases). V lost 3 bases, J lost 5 bases, and 11 bases lay in between. The CDR3 consists of 12 residues. Looked up from germline, CDR1 is SQVTM and CDR2 is ANQGSEA. CDR3 protein: CSVEEDINEQYF. The CDR3 DNA sequence: TGCAGCGTTGAGGAGGATATAAACGAGCAGTACTTC.

This chain joins TRBV29-1 and TRBJ1-1; D unclear. V was pared by 4 bases and J by 3 bases, with 6 bases between. There are 11 residues in the CDR3. Germline V lookup: CDR1 SQVTM, CDR2 ANQGSEA. CDR3 sequence reads: CSVVRDTEAFF. CDR3 in DNA: TGCAGCGTTGTGAGGGACACTGAAGCTTTCTTT. Combining the CDR3 with reference TRBV29-1 and TRBJ1-1 gives the whole variable domain SAVISQKPSRDICQRGTSLTIQCQVDSQVTMMFWYRQQPGQSLTLIATANQGSEATYESGFVIDKFPISRPNLTFSTLTVSNMSPEDSSIYLCSVVRDTEAFFGQGTRLTVV.

At least ten counts were recorded for this clonotype. The chain recombines TRBV12-5 with TRBJ2-7; the match to TRBD1 covers 8 bases. V was pared by 5 bases and J by 1 base, with 4 bases of the junction left unmatched. This CDR3 spans 14 amino acids. Germline CDR1 reads LGHNT; CDR2 reads FRNRAP. The CDR3 DNA sequence: TGTGCTAGTGGTCACCGGGACAGGTCCTACGAGCAGTACTTC. Translation gives CASGHRDRSYEQYF.

In this sample, this clonotype turned up many times. This chain joins TRBV28 and TRBJ2-4; D is perhaps TRBD2 (7 bases). CDR3 length: 23 residues. Germline values: CDR1 MDHEN, CDR2 SYDVKM. V dropped 2 bases and J dropped 0 bases, with 32 bases sitting between them. The CDR3 here is CASSLSVWGGSRESLLAKNIQYF. As DNA, the CDR3 is TGTGCCAGCAGTTTAAGTGTGTGGGGGGGCTCGAGGGAGAGCCTCTTAGCCAAAAACATTCAGTACTTC.